What follows are 17 T cell receptor beta chains derived from one specimen sequenced in a study of control samples from healthy donors and cancer patients. Method: immunoSEQ multiplex PCR; TCRdb's copy keeps in-frame clones and lacks some. The repertoire holds roughly 63,000 clones, with around 90% as singletons. Sequenced sample: PBMCs. The source of these receptors is a man aged 55 to 70 with colorectal cancer.

This clone was seen just once. The CDR3 coding sequence is TGTGCCAGCAGCCCCCCCGTCAGAGAGTCTTACAATGAGCAGTTCTTC. It is translated as CASSPPVRESYNEQFF. This chain links TRBV4-2 with TRBJ2-1; D gene unclear. With 4 bases removed from V and 4 bases from J, the gap between germline ends came to 17 bases. Germline-derived CDR1 and CDR2 are LGHNA and YNFKEQ. The CDR3 spans 16 residues.

The V gene is TRBV12-2, the J gene TRBJ2-2. TRBV12-2 represents a pseudogene. CDR3 length: 15 residues. The DNA for the CDR3 is TGTGCAAGTCGCGACCCACGGACCGCCAGCGGGGAGCTGTTTTTT. Translated: CASRDPRTASGELFF.

The V and J genes are TRBV10-3 and TRBJ2-7; D uncertain. Germline-derived CDR1 and CDR2 are ENHRY and SYGVKD. With 2 bases removed from V and 0 bases from J, the gap between germline ends came to 8 bases. The CDR3 has 14 amino acids. DNA of the CDR3: TGTGCCATCAGTGAGAAACAGCTCTCCTACGAGCAGTACTTC. Amino acids: CAISEKQLSYEQYF.

J is TRBJ1-6 and V is TRBV4-1; no clear D. This CDR3 has 15 residues. The germline CDR1 and CDR2 sequences are MGHRA and YSYEKL. V was clipped by 0 bases and J by 10 bases, with 13 bases between them. The chain's CDR3 is CASSQEGGYGSPLHF. CDR3 DNA: TGCGCCAGCAGCCAAGAAGGAGGGTATGGATCACCCCTCCACTTT.

The CDR3 DNA sequence: TGTGCCAGCAGCTTTTCTTCGCAGGGGAGCTATGGCTACACCTTC. Its protein is CASSFSSQGSYGYTF. V usage is TRBV7-6 and J usage is TRBJ1-2; D possibly corresponds to TRBD1 (6 bases). Germline V gene sequence: CDR1 SGHVS, CDR2 FNYEAQ. This CDR3 spans 15 amino acids. Trimming stripped 3 bases from V and 4 bases from J, with 15 bases between.

The V and J genes are TRBV19 and TRBJ1-1; D is undetermined. This CDR3 is 15 amino acids long. Germline V CDR1 and CDR2: LNHDA, SQIVND (reference sequence). Trimming pared 7 bases from V and 8 bases from J, leaving 23 bases between. The chain's CDR3 is CASTPLSPRSPEAFF. The CDR3 DNA follows: TGTGCCAGTACCCCTCTGTCACCCAGGTCCCCGGAAGCTTTCTTT.

The genes are TRBV9 and TRBJ2-2, with 7 bases fitting TRBD1. After removal of 2 bases from V and 1 base from J, the junction contained 2 bases not matched to a gene. CDR1 and CDR2 (germline): SGDLS, YYNGEE. CDR3 length: 15 amino acids. CDR3 sequence: CASSVRGLNTGELFF. DNA for the CDR3: TGTGCCAGCAGCGTCAGGGGGTTGAACACCGGGGAGCTGTTTTTT.

This clone appeared once. The chain is built from TRBV3-1 (or the pseudogene TRBV3-2) and TRBJ2-7; the D is unclear. The germline V gene encodes CDR1 LGHDT and CDR2 YNNKEL (reference sequence). V was pared by 6 bases and J by 7 bases, with 10 bases between. CDR3 size: 11 residues. The CDR3 sequence: CASRSRGEQYF. The CDR3 DNA is TGTGCCAGCAGATCCCGTGGGGAGCAGTACTTC.

This chain uses TRBV20-1 with TRBJ1-5; tentatively, D is TRBD1 (6 bases). This CDR3 spans 15 amino acids. V was trimmed by 3 bases and J by 0 bases, leaving 12 bases between them. CDR1 and CDR2 from the germline V gene are DFQATT and SNEGSKA (reference sequence). The CDR3 reads CSASSGAGSNQPQHF. Written as DNA, the CDR3 is TGCAGTGCTAGTTCGGGGGCGGGTAGCAATCAGCCCCAGCATTTT.

The CDR3 sequence: CASSKGTCHRVGNEKLFF. Written as DNA, the CDR3 is TGTGCCAGCAGCAAAGGGACATGTCACCGGGTGGGTAATGAAAAACTGTTTTTT. The genes are TRBV21-1 and TRBJ1-4; TRBD1 reflects the table's D call only, with no check against the DNA. TRBV21-1 has pseudogene status. This CDR3 region has 18 residues.

This clone was seen only once. This chain uses TRBV7-9 with TRBJ2-3, with D perhaps being TRBD1 or TRBD2 (5 bases each). The CDR3 has 16 residues. Germline CDR1 is SEHNR and CDR2 is FQNEAQ (reference sequence). Trimming shortened V by 4 bases and J by 2 bases, and 16 bases separated the two germline ends. The CDR3 is CASSSMGRTFTDTQYF. In DNA, the CDR3 is TGTGCCAGCAGCTCTATGGGACGCACCTTCACAGATACGCAGTATTTT.

This chain joins TRBV27 and TRBJ2-3, with D maybe TRBD2 (6 bases). Germline loops: CDR1 MNHEY, CDR2 SMNVEV (reference sequence). The CDR3 is made up of 15 amino acids. Trimming left V 5 bases short and J 6 bases short, with 18 bases between. This chain's CDR3 is CASSPDAGKRDTQYF. CDR3 bases: TGTGCCAGCAGTCCGGACGCGGGGAAAAGGGATACGCAGTATTTT.

CDR3: CASSNSGGTVKDEQFF. The CDR3 DNA sequence: TGTGCCAGTAGTAATAGCGGGGGTACTGTGAAGGATGAGCAGTTCTTC. J is TRBJ2-1 and V is TRBV19; 9 bases line up with TRBD2. The CDR3 spans 16 residues. From germline, CDR1 is LNHDA and CDR2 SQIVND (reference sequence). Unmatched junction bases numbered 12, after V lost 4 bases and J lost 8 bases.

The J gene is TRBJ1-5, the V gene TRBV6-4, with D tentatively TRBD1 (5 bases). CDR3 length: 13 amino acids. CDR1 is MRHNA and CDR2 is SNTAGT in the germline V gene. V lost 6 bases to trimming and J lost 7 bases, with 13 bases between them. The CDR3 loop is CASSAQGDQPQHF. CDR3 DNA sequence: TGTGCCAGCAGCGCGCAGGGTGACCAGCCCCAGCATTTT.

This chain uses TRBV3-1 (or the pseudogene TRBV3-2) with TRBJ2-3; 12 bases align to TRBD2. Germline V gene data show CDR1 as LGHDT and CDR2 as YNNKEL (reference sequence). V dropped 4 bases and J dropped 13; count of bases not matched to a gene: 18. The CDR3 is 17 residues long. The CDR3 sequence is CASSRSAPSLAGGRKYF. As DNA, the CDR3 is TGTGCCAGCAGCCGATCTGCACCTTCTCTAGCGGGGGGGAGGAAGTATTTT.

This clone was counted a single time. This chain joins TRBV25-1 and TRBJ2-5; D gene uncertain. The V gene lost 1 base and the J gene lost 0 bases, with 6 bases spanning the gap. The CDR3 length is 14 residues. Germline V gives CDR1 MGHDK, CDR2 SYGVNS. CDR3 sequence (DNA): TGTGCCAGCAGTGAATTGGGGAACCAAGAGACCCAGTACTTC. Its protein product is CASSELGNQETQYF.

This clone was seen once. This chain links TRBV14 with TRBJ2-7, with unresolved D. The CDR3 has 12 residues. V dropped 4 bases and J dropped 5 bases, with 9 bases sitting between them. Per the germline V gene, CDR1 is SGHDN and CDR2 is FVKESK. The CDR3 DNA follows: TGTGCCAGCAGCCCCTATGAAAACGAGCAGTACTTC. Encoded protein: CASSPYENEQYF.